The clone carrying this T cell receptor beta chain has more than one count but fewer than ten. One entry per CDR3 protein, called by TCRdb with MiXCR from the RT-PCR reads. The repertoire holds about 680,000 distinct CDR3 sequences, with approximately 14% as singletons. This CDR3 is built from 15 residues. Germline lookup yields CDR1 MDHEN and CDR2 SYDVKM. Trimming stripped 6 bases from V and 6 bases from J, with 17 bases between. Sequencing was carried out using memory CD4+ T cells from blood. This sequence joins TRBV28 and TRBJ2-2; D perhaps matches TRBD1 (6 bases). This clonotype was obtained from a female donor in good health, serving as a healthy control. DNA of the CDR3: TGTGCCAGCAGCCCTGGGGGCGCGATGGCCGGGGAGCTGTTTTTT. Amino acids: CASSPGGAMAGELFF.